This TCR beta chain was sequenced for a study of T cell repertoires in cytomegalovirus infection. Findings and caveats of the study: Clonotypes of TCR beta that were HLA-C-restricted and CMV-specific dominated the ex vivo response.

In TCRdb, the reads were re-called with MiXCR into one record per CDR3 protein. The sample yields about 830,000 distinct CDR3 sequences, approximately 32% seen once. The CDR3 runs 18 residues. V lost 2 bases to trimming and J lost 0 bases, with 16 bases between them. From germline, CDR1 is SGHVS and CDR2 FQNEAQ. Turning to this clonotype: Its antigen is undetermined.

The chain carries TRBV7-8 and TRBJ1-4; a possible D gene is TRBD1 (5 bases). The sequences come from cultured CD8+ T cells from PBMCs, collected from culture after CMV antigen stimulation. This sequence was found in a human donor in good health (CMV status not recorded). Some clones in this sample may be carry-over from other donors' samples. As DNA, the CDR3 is TGTGCCAGCAGCTTACCCCGGACGGGGGAGGCAACTAATGAAAAACTGTTTTTT. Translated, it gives CASSLPRTGEATNEKLFF.